This T cell receptor beta chain was found in a study of blood T cell repertoires in COVID-19. About the study: Acute and convalescent COVID-19 samples came from the United States, Italy and Spain. PBMCs, B-cell-depleted T cells, or T cells provided the cDNA or gDNA that made up the material.

As processed by the authors: Estimation of nucleated cell counts was performed using reference gene primer amplification. TCRdb's table, derived via immunoSEQ multiplex PCR, lists solely in-frame clones and lacks some. The V and J calls and clone size were taken over from that table, and D and trimming were inferred from the DNA. The sample carries 60,000 to 65,000 clones, 60% to 85% recorded once. V was shortened by 1 base and J by 4 bases, with 12 bases between the two germline ends. Germline assignment: CDR1 SGDLS and CDR2 YYNGEE. This CDR3 region has 15 residues. The V gene is TRBV9, the J gene TRBJ2-1; the D gene is possibly TRBD1 (6 bases). The TCR comes from a human donor in a cohort sampled during active COVID-19. The sample taken for sequencing was peripheral blood. This CDR3 reads CASSVTGSVYNEQFF. CDR3 in DNA: TGTGCCAGCAGCGTAACAGGGTCCGTATACAATGAGCAGTTCTTC.